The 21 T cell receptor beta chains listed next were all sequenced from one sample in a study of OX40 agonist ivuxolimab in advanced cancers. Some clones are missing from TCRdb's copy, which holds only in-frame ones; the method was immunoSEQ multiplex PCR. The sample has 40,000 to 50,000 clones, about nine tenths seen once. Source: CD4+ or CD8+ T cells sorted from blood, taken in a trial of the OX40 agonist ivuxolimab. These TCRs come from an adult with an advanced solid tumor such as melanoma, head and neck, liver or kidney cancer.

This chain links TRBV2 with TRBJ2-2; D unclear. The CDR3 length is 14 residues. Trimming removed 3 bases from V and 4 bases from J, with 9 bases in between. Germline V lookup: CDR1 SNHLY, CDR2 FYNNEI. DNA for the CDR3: TGTGCCAGCAGTGACCTGGGTACCACCGGGGAGCTGTTTTTT. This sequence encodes CASSDLGTTGELFF.

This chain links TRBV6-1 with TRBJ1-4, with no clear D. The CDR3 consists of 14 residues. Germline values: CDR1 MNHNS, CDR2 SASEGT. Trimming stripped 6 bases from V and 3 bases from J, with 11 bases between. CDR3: CASSRSWSNEKLFF. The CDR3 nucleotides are TGTGCCAGCAGCCGGAGTTGGTCTAATGAAAAACTGTTTTTT.

CDR3 residues: CASSVVVTTYEQYF. The CDR3 DNA reads as TGTGCCAGCAGTGTAGTGGTTACCACCTACGAGCAGTACTTC. The chain links TRBV6-1 to TRBJ2-7; D unresolved. The CDR3 length is 14 residues. The germline V gene has CDR1 MNHNS and CDR2 SASEGT. V lost 4 bases and J 2 bases, leaving 12 bases between the germline ends.

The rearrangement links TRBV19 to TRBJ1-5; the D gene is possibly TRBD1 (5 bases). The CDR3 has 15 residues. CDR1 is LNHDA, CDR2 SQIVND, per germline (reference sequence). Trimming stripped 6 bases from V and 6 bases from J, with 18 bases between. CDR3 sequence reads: CASRVGQGVGQPQHF. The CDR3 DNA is TGTGCCAGTAGGGTCGGGCAGGGCGTGGGTCAGCCCCAGCATTTT. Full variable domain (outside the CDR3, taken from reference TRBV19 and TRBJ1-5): DGGITQSPKYLFRKEGQNVTLSCEQNLNHDAMYWYRQDPGQGLRLIYYSQIVNDFQKGDIAEGYSVSREKKESFPLTVTSAQKNPTAFYLCASRVGQGVGQPQHFGDGTRLSIL.

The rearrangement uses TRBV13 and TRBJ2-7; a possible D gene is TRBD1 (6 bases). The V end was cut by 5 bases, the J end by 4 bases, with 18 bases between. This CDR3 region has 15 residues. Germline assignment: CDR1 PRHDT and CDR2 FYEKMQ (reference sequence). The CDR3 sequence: CASSRQVGQRYEQYF. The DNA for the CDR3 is TGTGCCAGCAGCAGACAGGTTGGTCAGAGGTACGAGCAGTACTTC.

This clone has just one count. This chain's CDR3 is CASSGRQGAAGSNSPLHF. CDR3 DNA sequence: TGTGCCAGCAGCGGACGACAGGGGGCAGCGGGAAGTAATTCACCCCTCCACTTT. This chain connects TRBV9 to TRBJ1-6, with 10 bases aligning to TRBD1. The J segment lost 6 bases and the V segment lost 3 bases, leaving 12 bases of the junction unmatched. This CDR3 is built from 18 residues. Germline lookup yields CDR1 SGDLS and CDR2 YYNGEE.

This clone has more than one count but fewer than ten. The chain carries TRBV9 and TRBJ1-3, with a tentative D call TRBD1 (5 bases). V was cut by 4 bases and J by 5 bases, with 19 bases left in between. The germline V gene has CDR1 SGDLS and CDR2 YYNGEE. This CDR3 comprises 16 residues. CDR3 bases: TGTGCCAGCAGCACCGAAAATGGTGTGGGGCGAAACACCATATATTTT. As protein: CASSTENGVGRNTIYF.

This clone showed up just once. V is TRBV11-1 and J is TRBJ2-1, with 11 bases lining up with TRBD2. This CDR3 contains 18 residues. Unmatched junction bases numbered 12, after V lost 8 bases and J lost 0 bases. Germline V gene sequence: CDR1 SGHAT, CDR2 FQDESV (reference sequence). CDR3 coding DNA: TGTGCCAGCTTGGCTAGCGGGAGGAAAAGAGACTCCTACAATGAGCAGTTCTTC. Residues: CASLASGRKRDSYNEQFF. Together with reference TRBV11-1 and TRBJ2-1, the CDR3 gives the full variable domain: EAEVAQSPRYKITEKSQAVAFWCDPISGHATLYWYRQILGQGPELLVQFQDESVVDDSQLPKDRFSAERLKGVDSTLKIQPAELGDSAMYLCASLASGRKRDSYNEQFFGPGTRLTVL.

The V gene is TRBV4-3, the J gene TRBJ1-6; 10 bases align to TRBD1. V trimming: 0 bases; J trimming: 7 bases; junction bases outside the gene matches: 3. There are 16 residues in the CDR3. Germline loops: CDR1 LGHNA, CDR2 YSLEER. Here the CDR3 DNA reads TGCGCCAGCAGCCAAGACCTGGGACAGGGGAATTCACCCCTCCACTTT. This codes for CASSQDLGQGNSPLHF.

The CDR3 bases are TGTGCCTGCCTCCCCAGGGGATTGGTAACGGGGAATGAGCAGTTCTTC. Translated: CACLPRGLVTGNEQFF. The J gene is TRBJ2-1, the V gene TRBV30; D might be TRBD1 (6 bases). The CDR3 is 16 residues long. CDR1 is GTSNPN, CDR2 SVGIG, per germline (reference sequence). V dropped 6 bases and J dropped 7 bases, with 25 bases sitting between them.

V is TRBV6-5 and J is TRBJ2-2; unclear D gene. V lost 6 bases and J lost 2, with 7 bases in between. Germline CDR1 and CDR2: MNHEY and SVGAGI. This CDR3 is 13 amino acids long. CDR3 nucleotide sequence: TGTGCCAGCAGACAAGCTAACACCGGGGAGCTGTTTTTT. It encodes CASRQANTGELFF.

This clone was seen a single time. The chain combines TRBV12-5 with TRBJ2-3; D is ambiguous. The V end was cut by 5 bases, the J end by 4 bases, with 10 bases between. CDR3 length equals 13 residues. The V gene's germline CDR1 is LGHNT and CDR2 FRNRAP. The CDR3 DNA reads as TGTGCTAGTGGTCCCACTATGGCAGATACGCAGTATTTT. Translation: CASGPTMADTQYF.

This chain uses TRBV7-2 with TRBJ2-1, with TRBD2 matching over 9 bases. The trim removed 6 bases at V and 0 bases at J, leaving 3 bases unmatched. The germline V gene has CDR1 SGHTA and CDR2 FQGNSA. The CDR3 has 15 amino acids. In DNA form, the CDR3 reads TGTGCCAGCAGACATAGCGGGAGCTCCTACAATGAGCAGTTCTTC. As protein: CASRHSGSSYNEQFF. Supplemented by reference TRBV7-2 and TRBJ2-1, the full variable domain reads GAGVSQSPSNKVTEKGKDVELRCDPISGHTALYWYRQSLGQGLEFLIYFQGNSAPDKSGLPSDRFSAERTGGSVSTLTIQRTQQEDSAVYLCASRHSGSSYNEQFFGPGTRLTVL.

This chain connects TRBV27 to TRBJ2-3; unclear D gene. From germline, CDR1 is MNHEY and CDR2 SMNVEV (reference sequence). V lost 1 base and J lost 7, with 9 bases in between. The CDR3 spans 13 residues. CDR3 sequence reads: CASSLYVLNTQYF. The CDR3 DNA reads TGTGCCAGCAGTTTATACGTGCTAAATACGCAGTATTTT.

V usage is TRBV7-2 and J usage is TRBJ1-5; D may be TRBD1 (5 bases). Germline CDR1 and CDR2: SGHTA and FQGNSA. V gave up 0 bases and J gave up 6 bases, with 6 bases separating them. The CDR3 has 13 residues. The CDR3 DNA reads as TGTGCCAGCAGCTTAGCGCAGGGTCAGCCCCAGCATTTT. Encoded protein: CASSLAQGQPQHF.

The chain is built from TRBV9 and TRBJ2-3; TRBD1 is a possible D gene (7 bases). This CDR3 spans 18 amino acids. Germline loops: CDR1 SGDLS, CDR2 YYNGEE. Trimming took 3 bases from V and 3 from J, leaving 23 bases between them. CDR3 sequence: CASSATPGGMGVTDTQYF. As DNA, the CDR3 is TGTGCCAGCAGCGCTACACCAGGGGGGATGGGTGTAACAGATACGCAGTATTTT. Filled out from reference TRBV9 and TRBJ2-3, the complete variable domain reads DSGVTQTPKHLITATGQRVTLRCSPRSGDLSVYWYQQSLDQGLQFLIQYYNGEERAKGNILERFSAQQFPDLHSELNLSSLELGDSALYFCASSATPGGMGVTDTQYFGPGTRLTVL.

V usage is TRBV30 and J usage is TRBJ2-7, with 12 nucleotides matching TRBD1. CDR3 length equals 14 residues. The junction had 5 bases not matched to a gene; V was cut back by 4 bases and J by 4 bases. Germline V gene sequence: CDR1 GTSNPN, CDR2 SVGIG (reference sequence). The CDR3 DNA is TGTGCCTGGACTCGGGACAGGGGGCGGTACGAGCAGTACTTC. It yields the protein CAWTRDRGRYEQYF.

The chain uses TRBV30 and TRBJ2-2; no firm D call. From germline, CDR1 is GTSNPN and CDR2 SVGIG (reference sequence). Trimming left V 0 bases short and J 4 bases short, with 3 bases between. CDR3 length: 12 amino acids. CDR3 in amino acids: CAWSVPTGELFF. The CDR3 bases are TGTGCCTGGAGTGTACCCACCGGGGAGCTGTTTTTT.

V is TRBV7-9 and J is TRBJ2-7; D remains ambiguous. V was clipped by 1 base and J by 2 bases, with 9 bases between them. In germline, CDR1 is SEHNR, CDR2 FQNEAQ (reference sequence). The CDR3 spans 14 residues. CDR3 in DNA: TGTGCCAGCAGCTTAGACGTCGGTGCCTACGAGCAGTACTTC. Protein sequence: CASSLDVGAYEQYF.

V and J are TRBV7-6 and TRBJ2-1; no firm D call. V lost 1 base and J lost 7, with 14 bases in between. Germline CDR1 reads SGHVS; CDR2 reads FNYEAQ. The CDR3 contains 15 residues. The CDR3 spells CASSLGAADWNEQFF. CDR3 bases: TGTGCCAGCAGCTTAGGGGCCGCAGATTGGAATGAGCAGTTCTTC.

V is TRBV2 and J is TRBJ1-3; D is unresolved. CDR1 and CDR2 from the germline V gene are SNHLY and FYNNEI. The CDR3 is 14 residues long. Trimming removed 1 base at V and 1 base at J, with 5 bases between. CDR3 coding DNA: TGTGCCAGCAGTGAAGTTGGGTCTGGAAACACCATATATTTT. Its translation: CASSEVGSGNTIYF.